This T cell receptor beta chain was recovered during a study of blood T cell repertoires in COVID-19. TCRdb's table, derived via immunoSEQ multiplex PCR, lists solely in-frame clones and lacks some. This sample has about 81,000 clones; 84% occur once, and the top ten carry about an eighth. The germline gives CDR1 SGHRS, CDR2 YFSETQ. Trimming removed 4 bases from V and 8 bases from J; junction bases left unmatched: 14. The CDR3 totals 17 residues. Specimen: peripheral blood. This clonotype originated in a human donor in a cohort sampled during active COVID-19. The chain recombines TRBV5-1 with TRBJ2-1; 11 bases are shared with TRBD1. CDR3 sequence reads: CASSPNPPGQGGDEQFF. In DNA, the CDR3 is TGCGCCAGCAGCCCAAACCCTCCGGGACAGGGGGGTGATGAGCAGTTCTTC.